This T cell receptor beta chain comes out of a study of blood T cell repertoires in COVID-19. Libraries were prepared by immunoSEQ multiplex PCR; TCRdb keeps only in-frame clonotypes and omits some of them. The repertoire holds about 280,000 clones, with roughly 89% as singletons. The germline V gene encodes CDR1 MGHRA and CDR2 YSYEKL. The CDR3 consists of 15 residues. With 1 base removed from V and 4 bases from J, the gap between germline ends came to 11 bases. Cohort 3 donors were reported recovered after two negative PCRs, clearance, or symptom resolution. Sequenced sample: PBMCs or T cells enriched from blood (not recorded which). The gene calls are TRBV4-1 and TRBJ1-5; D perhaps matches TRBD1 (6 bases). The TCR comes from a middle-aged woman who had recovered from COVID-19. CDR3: CASSQADRQNQPQHF. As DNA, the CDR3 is TGCGCCAGCAGCCAAGCCGACAGGCAAAATCAGCCCCAGCATTTT.